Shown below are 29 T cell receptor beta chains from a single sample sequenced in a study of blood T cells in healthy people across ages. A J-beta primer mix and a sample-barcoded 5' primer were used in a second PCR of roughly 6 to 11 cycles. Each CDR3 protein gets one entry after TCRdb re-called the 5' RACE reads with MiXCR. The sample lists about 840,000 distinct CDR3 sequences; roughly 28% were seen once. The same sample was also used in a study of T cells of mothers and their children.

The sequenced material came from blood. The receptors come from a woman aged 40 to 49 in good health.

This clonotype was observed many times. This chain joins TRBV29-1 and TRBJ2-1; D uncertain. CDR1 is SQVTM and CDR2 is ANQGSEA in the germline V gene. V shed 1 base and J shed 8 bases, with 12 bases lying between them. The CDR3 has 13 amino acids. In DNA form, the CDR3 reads TGCAGCGTTGAAGTCCCCCCCCGGGATGAGCAGTTCTTC. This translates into CSVEVPPRDEQFF.

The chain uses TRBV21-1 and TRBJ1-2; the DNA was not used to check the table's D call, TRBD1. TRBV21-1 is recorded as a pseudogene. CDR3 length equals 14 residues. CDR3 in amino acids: CASSKGTGAYGYTF. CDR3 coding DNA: TGTGCCAGCAGCAAAGGGACAGGGGCGTATGGCTACACCTTC.

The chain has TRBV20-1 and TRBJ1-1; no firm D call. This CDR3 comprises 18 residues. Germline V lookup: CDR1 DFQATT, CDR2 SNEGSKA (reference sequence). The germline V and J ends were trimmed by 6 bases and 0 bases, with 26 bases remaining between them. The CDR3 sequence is CSAVGPRPPESMNTEAFF. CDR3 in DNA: TGCAGTGCGGTTGGGCCTCGGCCCCCAGAAAGCATGAACACTGAAGCTTTCTTT.

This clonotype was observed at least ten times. The CDR3 here is CASCLSYQETQYF. The CDR3 DNA follows: TGTGCCAGCTGCTTGTCCTACCAAGAGACCCAGTACTTC. The chain links TRBV12-3 or TRBV12-4 to TRBJ2-5; D uncertain. The CDR3 has 13 amino acids. The ends were cut back, 8 bases at V and 0 bases at J, with 10 bases in the middle.

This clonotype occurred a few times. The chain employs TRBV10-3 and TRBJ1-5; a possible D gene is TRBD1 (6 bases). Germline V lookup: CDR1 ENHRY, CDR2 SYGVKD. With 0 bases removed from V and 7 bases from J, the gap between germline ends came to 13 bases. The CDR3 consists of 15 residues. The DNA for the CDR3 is TGTGCCATCAGTGAGTCGCACAGGGTTAGGCAGCCCCAGCATTTT. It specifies CAISESHRVRQPQHF.

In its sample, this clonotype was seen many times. CDR3 coding DNA: TGCAGCGTTGGGGATAGCGGGGCTAATCGGGGGCAGTTCTTC. As protein: CSVGDSGANRGQFF. The rearrangement joins TRBV29-1 to TRBJ2-1, with TRBD2 matching 8 bases. This CDR3 is 14 amino acids long. Per germline, CDR1 SQVTM and CDR2 ANQGSEA. Trimming removed 4 bases from V and 12 bases from J; junction bases left unmatched: 14.

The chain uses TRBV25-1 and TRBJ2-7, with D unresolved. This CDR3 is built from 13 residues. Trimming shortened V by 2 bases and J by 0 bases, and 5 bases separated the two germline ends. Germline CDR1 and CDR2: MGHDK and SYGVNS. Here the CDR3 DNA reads TGTGCCAGCAGTGAACACAGCTCCTACGAGCAGTACTTC. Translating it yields CASSEHSSYEQYF.

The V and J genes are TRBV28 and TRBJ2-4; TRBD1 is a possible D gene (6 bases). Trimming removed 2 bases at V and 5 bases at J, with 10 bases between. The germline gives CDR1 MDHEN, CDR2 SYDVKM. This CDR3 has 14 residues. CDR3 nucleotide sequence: TGTGCCAGCAGTTTAGGACAGAAACAAAACATTCAGTACTTC. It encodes CASSLGQKQNIQYF.

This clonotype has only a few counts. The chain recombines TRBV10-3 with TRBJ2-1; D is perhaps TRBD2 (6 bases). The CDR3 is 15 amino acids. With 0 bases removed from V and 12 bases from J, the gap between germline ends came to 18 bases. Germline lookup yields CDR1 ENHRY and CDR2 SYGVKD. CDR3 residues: CAISESSLFRRGQFF. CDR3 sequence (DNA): TGTGCCATCAGTGAGTCGAGTCTTTTTAGGAGGGGGCAGTTCTTC.

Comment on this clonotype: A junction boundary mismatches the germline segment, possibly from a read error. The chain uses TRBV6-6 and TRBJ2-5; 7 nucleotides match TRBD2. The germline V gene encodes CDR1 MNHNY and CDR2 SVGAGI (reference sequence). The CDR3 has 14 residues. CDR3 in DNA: TGTGCCAGCAGCTACTGGGGGGGAAAAGAGACCCAGTACTTC. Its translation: CASSYWGGKETQYF.

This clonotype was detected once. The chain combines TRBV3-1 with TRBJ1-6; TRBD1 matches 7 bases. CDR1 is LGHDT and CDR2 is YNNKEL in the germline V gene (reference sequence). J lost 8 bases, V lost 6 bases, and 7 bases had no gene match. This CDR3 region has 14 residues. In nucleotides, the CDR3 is TGTGCCAGCAGACCCGCGAGGGGGCATTCACCCCTCCACTTT. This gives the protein CASRPARGHSPLHF.

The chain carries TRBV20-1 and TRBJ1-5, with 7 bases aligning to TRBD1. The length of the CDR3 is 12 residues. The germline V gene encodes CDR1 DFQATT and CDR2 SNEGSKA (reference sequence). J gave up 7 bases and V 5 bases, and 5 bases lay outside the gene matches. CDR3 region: CSAANRGQPQHF. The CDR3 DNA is TGCAGTGCTGCGAACAGGGGCCAGCCCCAGCATTTT.

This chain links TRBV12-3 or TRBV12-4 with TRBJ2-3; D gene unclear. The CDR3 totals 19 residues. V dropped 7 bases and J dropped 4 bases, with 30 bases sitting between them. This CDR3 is CASTTEEIGPPRRSDTQYF. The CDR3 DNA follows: TGTGCCAGCACCACCGAGGAGATCGGACCGCCTCGAAGGTCAGATACGCAGTATTTT.

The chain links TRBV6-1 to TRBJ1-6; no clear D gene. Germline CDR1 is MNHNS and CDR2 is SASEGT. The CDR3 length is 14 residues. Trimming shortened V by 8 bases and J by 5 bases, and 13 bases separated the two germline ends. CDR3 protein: CASASDGNNSPLHF. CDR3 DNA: TGTGCCAGCGCCTCGGACGGGAATAATTCACCCCTCCACTTT.

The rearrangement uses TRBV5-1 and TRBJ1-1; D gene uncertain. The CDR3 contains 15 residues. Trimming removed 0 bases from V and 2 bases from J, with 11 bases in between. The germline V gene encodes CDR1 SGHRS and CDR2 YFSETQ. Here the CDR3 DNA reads TGCGCCAGCAGCTTGGTAGAGGGAACAAACACTGAAGCTTTCTTT. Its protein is CASSLVEGTNTEAFF. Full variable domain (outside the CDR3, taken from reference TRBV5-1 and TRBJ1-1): KAGVTQTPRYLIKTRGQQVTLSCSPISGHRSVSWYQQTPGQGLQFLFEYFSETQRNKGNFPGRFSGRQFSNSRSEMNVSTLELGDSALYLCASSLVEGTNTEAFFGQGTRLTVV.

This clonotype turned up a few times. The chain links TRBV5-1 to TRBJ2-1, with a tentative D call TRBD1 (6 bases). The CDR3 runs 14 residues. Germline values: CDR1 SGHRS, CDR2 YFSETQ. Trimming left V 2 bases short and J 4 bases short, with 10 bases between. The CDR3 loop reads CASSLRQVYNEQFF. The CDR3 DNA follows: TGCGCCAGCAGCTTACGACAGGTGTACAATGAGCAGTTCTTC.

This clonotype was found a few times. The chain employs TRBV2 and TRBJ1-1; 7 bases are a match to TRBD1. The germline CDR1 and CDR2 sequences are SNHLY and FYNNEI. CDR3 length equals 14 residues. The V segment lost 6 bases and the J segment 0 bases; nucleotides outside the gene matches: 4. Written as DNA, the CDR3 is TGTGCCAGCAGACGACAGGGCCTGAACACTGAAGCTTTCTTT. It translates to CASRRQGLNTEAFF. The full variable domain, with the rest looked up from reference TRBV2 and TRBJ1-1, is EPEVTQTPSHQVTQMGQEVILRCVPISNHLYFYWYRQILGQKVEFLVSFYNNEISEKSEIFDDQFSVERPDGSNFTLKIRSTKLEDSAMYFCASRRQGLNTEAFFGQGTRLTVV.

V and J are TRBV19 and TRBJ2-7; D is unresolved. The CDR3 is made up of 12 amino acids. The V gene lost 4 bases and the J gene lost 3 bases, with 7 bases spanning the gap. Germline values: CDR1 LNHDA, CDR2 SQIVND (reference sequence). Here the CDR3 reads CASSTPDYEQYF. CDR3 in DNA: TGTGCCAGTAGTACCCCCGACTACGAGCAGTACTTC.

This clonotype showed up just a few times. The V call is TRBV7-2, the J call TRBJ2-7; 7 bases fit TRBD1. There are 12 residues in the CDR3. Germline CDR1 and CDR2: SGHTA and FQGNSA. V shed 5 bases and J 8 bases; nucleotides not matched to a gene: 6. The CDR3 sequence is CASSPQGGKQYF. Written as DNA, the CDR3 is TGTGCCAGCAGCCCCCAAGGGGGCAAGCAGTACTTC. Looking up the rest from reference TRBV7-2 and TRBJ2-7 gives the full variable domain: GAGVSQSPSNKVTEKGKDVELRCDPISGHTALYWYRQSLGQGLEFLIYFQGNSAPDKSGLPSDRFSAERTGGSVSTLTIQRTQQEDSAVYLCASSPQGGKQYFGPGTRLTVT.

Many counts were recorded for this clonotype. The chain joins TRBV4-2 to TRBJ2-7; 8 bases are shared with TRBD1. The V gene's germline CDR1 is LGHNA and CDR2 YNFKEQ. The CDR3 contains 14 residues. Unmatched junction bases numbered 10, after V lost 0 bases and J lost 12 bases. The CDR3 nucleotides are TGTGCCAGCAGCCAAGATGACTTGACAGGGGAGTGGTACTTC. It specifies CASSQDDLTGEWYF.

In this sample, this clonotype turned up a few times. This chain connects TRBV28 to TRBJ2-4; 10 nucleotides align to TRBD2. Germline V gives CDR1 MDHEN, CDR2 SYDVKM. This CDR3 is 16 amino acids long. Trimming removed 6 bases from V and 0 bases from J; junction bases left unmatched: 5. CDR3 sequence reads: CASRRASGGAKNIQYF. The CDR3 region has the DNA TGTGCCAGCAGAAGAGCTAGCGGGGGAGCCAAAAACATTCAGTACTTC.

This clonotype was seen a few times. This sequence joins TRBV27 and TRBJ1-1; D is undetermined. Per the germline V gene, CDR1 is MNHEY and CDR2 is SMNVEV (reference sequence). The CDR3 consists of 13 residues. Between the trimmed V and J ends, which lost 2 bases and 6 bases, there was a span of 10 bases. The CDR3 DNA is TGTGCCAGCAGTTTAGCCCATGGGGCTGAAGCTTTCTTT. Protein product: CASSLAHGAEAFF.

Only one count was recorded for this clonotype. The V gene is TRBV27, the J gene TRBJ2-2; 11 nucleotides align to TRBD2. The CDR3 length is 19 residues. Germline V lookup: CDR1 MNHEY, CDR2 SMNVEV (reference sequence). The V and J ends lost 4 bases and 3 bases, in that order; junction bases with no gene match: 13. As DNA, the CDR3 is TGTGCCAGCAGTTCCCAGAGACTAGCGGGGACTGGGGACACCGGGGAGCTGTTTTTT. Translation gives CASSSQRLAGTGDTGELFF.

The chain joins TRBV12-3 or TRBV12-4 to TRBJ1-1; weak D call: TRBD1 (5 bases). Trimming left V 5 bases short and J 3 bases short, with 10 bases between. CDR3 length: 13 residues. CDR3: CASSTREYTEAFF. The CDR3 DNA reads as TGTGCCAGCAGTACCAGGGAATACACTGAAGCTTTCTTT.

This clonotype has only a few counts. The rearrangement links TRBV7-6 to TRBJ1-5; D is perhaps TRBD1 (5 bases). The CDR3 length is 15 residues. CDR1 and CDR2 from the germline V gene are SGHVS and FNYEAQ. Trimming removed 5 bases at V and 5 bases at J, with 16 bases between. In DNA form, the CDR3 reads TGTGCCAGCAGCCTAGGACACTTGACCGATCAGCCCCAGCATTTT. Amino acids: CASSLGHLTDQPQHF.

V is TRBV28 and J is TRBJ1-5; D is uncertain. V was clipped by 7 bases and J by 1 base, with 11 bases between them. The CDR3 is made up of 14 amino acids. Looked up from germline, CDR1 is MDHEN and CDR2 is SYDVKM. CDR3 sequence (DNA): TGTGCCAGCAATGAGGGCGGGAGCAATCAGCCCCAGCATTTT. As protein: CASNEGGSNQPQHF.

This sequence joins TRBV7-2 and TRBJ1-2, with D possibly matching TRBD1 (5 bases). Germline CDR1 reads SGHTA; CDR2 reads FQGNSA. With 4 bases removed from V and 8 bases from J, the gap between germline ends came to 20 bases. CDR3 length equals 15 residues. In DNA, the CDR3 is TGTGCCAGCAGCTCCCTCTCGGGGGGTTGGGAGGGCTACACCTTC. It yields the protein CASSSLSGGWEGYTF.

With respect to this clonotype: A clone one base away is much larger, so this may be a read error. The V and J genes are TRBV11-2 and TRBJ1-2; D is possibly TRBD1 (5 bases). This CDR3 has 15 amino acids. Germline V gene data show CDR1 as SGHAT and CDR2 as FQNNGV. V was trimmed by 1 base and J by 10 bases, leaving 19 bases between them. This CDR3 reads CASSLGHRRGSDYTF. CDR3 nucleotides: TGTGCCAGCAGCTTAGGGCACCGGCGGGGGTCTGACTACACCTTC.

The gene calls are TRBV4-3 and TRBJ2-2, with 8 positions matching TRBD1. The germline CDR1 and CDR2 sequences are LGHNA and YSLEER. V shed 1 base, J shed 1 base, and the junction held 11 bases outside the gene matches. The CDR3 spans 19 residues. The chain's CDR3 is CASSQVGQGSGGNTGELFF. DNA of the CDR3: TGCGCCAGCAGCCAAGTAGGACAGGGAAGCGGTGGGAACACCGGGGAGCTGTTTTTT.